This T cell receptor (beta chain) comes out of a study of human T cells and chemical hapten exposure. Study overall: Alopecia universalis, totalis or areata was present in patients who were mostly female. Small pooled library volume differences mainly caused per-sample TCR yield variation.

There are many counts of this clonotype. The library labeled individual cDNA molecules by adding unique molecular identifiers to them. TCRdb reprocessed the RACE reads via MiXCR and lists one record per CDR3 protein. There are tens of thousands of distinct CDR3 sequences in the sample; 11% occur only once, and over 2% lies in the top ten. With 5 bases removed from V and 4 bases from J, the gap between germline ends came to 6 bases. CDR3 length: 12 amino acids. Germline CDR1 is SEHNR and CDR2 is FQNEAQ (reference sequence). Time point of the sample: patch test 2, 6 weeks after DPC sensitization. Described treatment: therapeutic diphenylcyclopropenone sensitization with weekly scalp DPC.

The chain recombines TRBV7-9 with TRBJ1-5; D not resolved. The material sequenced was whole blood, taken in connection with sensitization to the hapten diphenylcyclopropenone (DPC). The clonotype comes from a man aged 35 to 55 with alopecia areata. Some clones in this sample may be carry-over from other donors' samples. CDR3 DNA sequence: TGTGCCAGCAGCCCCCCGAATCAGCCCCAGCATTTT. Protein: CASSPPNQPQHF.